The 5 T cell receptor beta chains in this list originate from one sample, sequenced in a study of Graves' ophthalmopathy and Graves' hyperthyroidism. Amplified TCR beta CDR3 regions were obtained using RNA transcripts as template. Following a first-round RT-PCR that used HTBI primers, a second-round multiplex PCR was carried out. One entry per CDR3 protein results from TCRdb running MiXCR on the multiplex PCR reads. The sample includes around 1.1 million distinct CDR3 sequences, 35% to 40% of them seen just once. The sequenced sample was peripheral blood or thyroid tissue (not recorded which). The source is an adult man with Graves' hyperthyroidism.

The CDR3 coding sequence is TGTGCCAGCAGTTCACAGGGGACTAACACCGGGGAGCTGTTTTTT. It translates to CASSSQGTNTGELFF. This chain links TRBV13 with TRBJ2-2; the D gene is possibly TRBD1 (7 bases). The CDR3 extends over 15 amino acids. CDR1 and CDR2 (germline): PRHDT, FYEKMQ (reference sequence). V shed 6 bases and J shed 2 bases, with 13 bases lying between them.

This clonotype appeared a few times. A much larger clone lies one base from this, so it may be a read error. The J gene is TRBJ1-6, the V gene TRBV7-9; D not resolved. V lost 8 bases and J lost 8, with 16 bases in between. Per germline, CDR1 SEHNR and CDR2 FQNEAQ (reference sequence). The CDR3 loop spans 14 amino acids. This chain's CDR3 is CASGRRGKYSPLHF. The CDR3 coding sequence is TGTGCCAGCGGCCGTCGGGGAAAATATTCACCCCTCCACTTT. Drawing the rest from reference TRBV7-9 and TRBJ1-6, the complete variable domain is DTGVSQNPRHKITKRGQNVTFRCDPISEHNRLYWYRQTLGQGPEFLTYFQNEAQLEKSRLLSDRFSAERPKGSFSTLEIQRTEQGDSAMYLCASGRRGKYSPLHFGNGTRLTVT.

This clonotype was observed a single time. The rearrangement links TRBV29-1 to TRBJ1-1; 9 bases map to TRBD1. This CDR3 is built from 15 residues. Germline trimming cut 4 bases from V and 10 bases from J; bases unmatched to any gene: 16. Per the germline V gene, CDR1 is SQVTM and CDR2 is ANQGSEA. The CDR3 DNA reads TGCAGCGTTGCGACAGGGGGGGGGTTCGGGAGGAGAGCTTTCTTT. This translates into CSVATGGGFGRRAFF.

Comments on this clonotype: A single base separates this from a much larger clone, so it may be a read error. The genes are TRBV7-9 and TRBJ2-3, with D possibly TRBD2 on 6 matching bases. The CDR3 has 14 residues. CDR1 is SEHNR, CDR2 FQNEAQ, per germline (reference sequence). The DNA for the CDR3 is TGTGCCAGCAGCTCGACCGGAGGGGAAGATAGGCAGTATTTT. It specifies CASSSTGGEDRQYF.

The rearrangement joins TRBV6-5 to TRBJ2-7; tentatively, D is TRBD1 (5 bases). The ends were cut back, 6 bases at V and 6 bases at J, with 18 bases in the middle. Germline CDR1 reads MNHEY; CDR2 reads SVGAGI. CDR3 length: 14 amino acids. For the CDR3, the DNA is TGTGCCAGCAGATTGACAGAGACCTCCCTCGAGCAGTACTTC. It is translated as CASRLTETSLEQYF.